This T cell receptor (beta chain) was captured in a study of CD8+ T cells in alopecia areata. Whole-study results and caveats: Researchers reported that TCR sharing among patients proved less clear than in mice, possibly HLA-linked.

RNA extraction was followed by reverse transcription into cDNA, which acted as the sequencing template. Method: immunoSEQ multiplex PCR; TCRdb's copy keeps in-frame clones and lacks some. The sample consists of 100,000 to 150,000 clones, about 46% of them appearing once. Researchers took lesional scalp punch biopsies and peripheral blood from people who were alopecia areata patients. The sorting of PBMCs gave CD4+ and CD8+ T cells. This clone was picked up a small number of times. What it recognizes is unknown. Material: NKG2D-low CD8+ T cells sorted from blood. The sequence came from a human donor with alopecia areata.

CDR3 nucleotides: TGTGCCAGCAGCTTCCCAGAGCTCACCGGGGAGCTGTTTTTT. Encoded protein: CASSFPELTGELFF. The V call is TRBV11-2, the J call TRBJ2-2; D is unclear. The germline V gene has CDR1 SGHAT and CDR2 FQNNGV. There are 14 residues in the CDR3. The ends were cut back, 3 bases at V and 4 bases at J, with 9 bases in the middle.